A single sample gave rise to the 8 T cell receptor beta chains below, sequenced in a study of shared clonotypes between healthy human individuals. Some clones are missing from TCRdb's copy, which holds only in-frame ones; the method was immunoSEQ multiplex PCR. The repertoire has more than 400,000 clones, about 96% of them found once; the top ten carry about 0.06%. Input material: naive CD4+ T cells sorted from blood. The sample's subset: CD45RA+ positively selected. The receptors were sampled from a woman aged 25 to 39 in good health.

The chain uses TRBV5-1 and TRBJ2-1; TRBD2 matches 7 bases. The trim removed 4 bases at V and 3 bases at J, leaving 10 bases unmatched. Germline-derived CDR1 and CDR2 are SGHRS and YFSETQ. The CDR3 consists of 16 residues. Here the CDR3 reads CASSPPSGIGYNEQFF. The CDR3, as DNA: TGCGCCAGCAGCCCGCCAAGCGGGATCGGCTACAATGAGCAGTTCTTC.

The V and J genes are TRBV27 and TRBJ2-7; tentative D call: TRBD1 (5 bases). The V end lost 5 bases, the J end lost 3 bases, and 11 bases lay between the germline ends. This CDR3 comprises 13 residues. Germline CDR1 MNHEY, CDR2 SMNVEV (reference sequence). The CDR3 DNA reads as TGTGCCAGCAGTAGACAGCGCCGCTACGAGCAGTACTTC. This encodes CASSRQRRYEQYF.

V usage is TRBV7-9 and J usage is TRBJ1-3; D possibly corresponds to TRBD1 (6 bases). Trimming removed 5 bases from V and 2 bases from J, with 13 bases in between. Germline V gene sequence: CDR1 SEHNR, CDR2 FQNEAQ (reference sequence). This CDR3 contains 15 residues. CDR3 residues: CASSDTDRPGNTIYF. The CDR3 nucleotides read TGTGCCAGCAGCGATACGGACAGACCTGGAAACACCATATATTTT.

The chain joins TRBV28 to TRBJ1-5, with D unresolved. V was clipped by 5 bases and J by 0 bases, with 14 bases between them. CDR3 length equals 16 residues. Germline assignment: CDR1 MDHEN and CDR2 SYDVKM. This CDR3 reads CASSPGRSYSNQPQHF. The CDR3 nucleotides read TGTGCCAGCAGTCCCGGGCGGTCTTATAGCAATCAGCCCCAGCATTTT.

The J gene is TRBJ2-3, the V gene TRBV6-5; TRBD2 agrees at 11 bases. The CDR3 consists of 15 residues. CDR1 MNHEY and CDR2 SVGAGI come from the germline V gene. The V gene end was trimmed by 2 bases and the J gene end by 5 bases; junction bases not matched to a gene: 3. The CDR3 DNA follows: TGTGCCAGCAGTTACGAGGGACTAGCGGTAGATACGCAGTATTTT. Translation: CASSYEGLAVDTQYF.

This chain joins TRBV27 and TRBJ2-2, with 8 bases that match TRBD1. This CDR3 is 15 amino acids long. V lost 5 bases, J lost 4 bases, and 6 bases stayed unmatched. CDR1 MNHEY and CDR2 SMNVEV come from the germline V gene (reference sequence). For the CDR3, the DNA is TGTGCCAGCAGTGCAGGACAGGGCCGCACCGGGGAGCTGTTTTTT. This translates into CASSAGQGRTGELFF.

The gene calls are TRBV28 and TRBJ2-1; 11 bases are shared with TRBD2. The germline CDR1 and CDR2 sequences are MDHEN and SYDVKM. There are 14 residues in the CDR3. The ends lost 8 bases at V and 6 bases at J; junction bases unmatched: 6. CDR3 in DNA: TGTGCCAGCCGCGGACTAGCGGGTACCAATGAGCAGTTCTTC. Translated, it gives CASRGLAGTNEQFF.

The chain is built from TRBV15 and TRBJ1-3, with D perhaps matching TRBD1 (5 bases). Germline assignment: CDR1 LNHNV and CDR2 YYDKDF (reference sequence). The CDR3 is made up of 16 amino acids. Trimming removed 0 bases from V and 4 bases from J, with 13 bases in between. For the CDR3, the DNA is TGTGCCACCAGCAGAGATAGGCTCAAGGGGGGAAACACCATATATTTT. This translates into CATSRDRLKGGNTIYF.